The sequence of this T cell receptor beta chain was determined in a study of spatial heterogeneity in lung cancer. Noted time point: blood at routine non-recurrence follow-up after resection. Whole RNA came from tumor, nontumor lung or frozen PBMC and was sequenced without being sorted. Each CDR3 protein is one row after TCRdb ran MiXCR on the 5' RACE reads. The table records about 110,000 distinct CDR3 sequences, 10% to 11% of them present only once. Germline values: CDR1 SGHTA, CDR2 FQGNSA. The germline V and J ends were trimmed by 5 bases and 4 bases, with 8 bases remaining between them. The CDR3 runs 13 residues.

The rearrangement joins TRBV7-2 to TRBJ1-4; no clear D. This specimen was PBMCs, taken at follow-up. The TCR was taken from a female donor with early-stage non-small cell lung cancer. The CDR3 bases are TGTGCCAGCAGCAAGGGAGTTAATGAAAAACTGTTTTTT. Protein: CASSKGVNEKLFF.